One T cell receptor beta chain is described in this entry. This clonotype was recorded at least ten times. This receptor's antigen is unknown. Base qualities are missing; no much larger clone stands one base away. These data are taken from a study of human T cells and chemical hapten exposure (dated by TCRdb to 2020 to 2022). For context, the study as a whole: For sensitization, 2% DPC in acetone was applied to a 2 cm by 2 cm area of upper inner arm skin. Throughout the roughly 24-week study period, patients were also given weekly therapeutic DPC doses on the scalp. Patch tests used Finn chambers with 0.01% DPC on the upper back, scored after 6 days by International Contact Dermatitis Research Group standards. The patient cohort, mostly female, included alopecia areata with under or over 50% scalp involvement, alopecia totalis and alopecia universalis. Libraries were pooled for sequencing, and per-sample TCR yields varied mainly because of small differences in library volumes within the pool. In alopecia patients, the study followed how the peripheral blood TCR repertoire changed in vivo over primary and secondary sensitization to diphenylcyclopropenone (DPC), a hapten. Blood samples were taken from patients before sensitization (week 0) and then at 2, 6 and about 24 weeks after DPC sensitization. Twenty-nine alopecia patients provided blood for TCR sequencing at one to four time points (pre-sensitization, 2, 6 and 24 weeks).

Libraries were built with RACE. TCRdb records NextSeq 500 as the sequencer. Library preparation attached unique molecular identifiers to individual cDNA molecules for quantitative, reproducible TCR counting. Each blood RNA sample was used to sequence both TCR alpha and TCR beta chains. In the paper's pipeline: Samples had a median of roughly 87,000 TCRs, with a range from about 23,224 to 750,000. The Decombinator software suite was used to annotate V, J and CDR3 in the TCR reads. For PS versus PT1 abundance plots, all samples were subsampled to the same number of TCRs (28,000). TCRs were defined as expanded if absent before sensitization and observed at least eight times at the 2-week time point. TCRdb reanalyzed the raw reads on its own, using fastp at Q25 for trimming and MiXCR for clone calling, and kept in-frame beta chains. Every distinct CDR3 protein forms one entry, paired with its most common genes and DNA. TCRdb, not the original authors, processed these V and J calls. Present in this sample are 300,000 to 450,000 distinct CDR3 sequences, 4.8% of which were seen just once. The top ten constitute under 2.5% of the sample.

What the research found in general, with its limitations: Patch test score was positively correlated with the number of PT1 expanded TCRs, with significance at thresholds 8, 16 and 32 but not at 4. After repeated subsampling, changes were observed in the strength of the expansion versus patch-test correlation and in the threshold at which the correlation became significant. No change with DPC sensitization was found in the number of TCRs above 1 in 1000 frequency, and no evidence of global repertoire structure alterations was found. Significantly more large CDR3 similarity clusters were formed by expanded TCRs than by pre-sensitization or healthy control sets, consistent with antigen-driven responses. Because every patient had alopecia, a presumed autoimmune disease, the patients' immune response might differ from that of healthy individuals.

This specimen's time point label, per the study, means: patch test 1, 2 weeks after DPC sensitization. According to the study, the label for this sample's treatment or condition signals: therapeutic diphenylcyclopropenone sensitization with weekly scalp DPC. At every patch-test visit, the blood draw took place before the patch test was put on. To be eligible, patients had to be aged 18 to 70, diagnosed with alopecia and judged suitable for DPC therapy, while pregnant patients were excluded. Unfractionated whole blood was collected in Tempus Blood RNA tubes, and total RNA was extracted from that blood. V is reduced by 4 bases and J by 6 bases, leaving a spacing of 15 bases between them. CDR1 and CDR2, looked up from the germline V gene, are MDHEN and SYDVKM. The CDR3 holds 14 amino acids from the cysteine to the phenylalanine. CDR3 DNA is the only sequence kept; it has 42 bases, read in frame from the first base.

This TCR was recovered from a woman aged 50 to 60 with alopecia areata. Some clones in this sample may be carry-over from other donors' samples. The rearranged chain carries TRBV28 and TRBJ1-2; there is no confident call for the D gene. The sequencing here drew on whole blood, taken in connection with sensitization to the hapten diphenylcyclopropenone (DPC). The DNA reads as follows: TGTGCCAGCAGTTCCCACCGGACTTCCCATGGCTACACCTTC. The encoded protein is CASSSHRTSHGYTF.